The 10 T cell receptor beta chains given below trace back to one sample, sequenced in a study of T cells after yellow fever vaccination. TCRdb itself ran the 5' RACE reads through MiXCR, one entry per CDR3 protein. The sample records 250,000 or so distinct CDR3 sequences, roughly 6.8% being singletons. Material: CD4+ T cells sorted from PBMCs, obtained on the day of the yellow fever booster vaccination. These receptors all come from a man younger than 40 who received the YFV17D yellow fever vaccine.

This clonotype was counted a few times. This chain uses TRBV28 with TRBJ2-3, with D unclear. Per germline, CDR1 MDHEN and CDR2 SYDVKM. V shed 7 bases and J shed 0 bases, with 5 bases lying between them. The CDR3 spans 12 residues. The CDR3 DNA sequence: TGTGCCAGCACCGCAAGCACAGATACGCAGTATTTT. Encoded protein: CASTASTDTQYF.

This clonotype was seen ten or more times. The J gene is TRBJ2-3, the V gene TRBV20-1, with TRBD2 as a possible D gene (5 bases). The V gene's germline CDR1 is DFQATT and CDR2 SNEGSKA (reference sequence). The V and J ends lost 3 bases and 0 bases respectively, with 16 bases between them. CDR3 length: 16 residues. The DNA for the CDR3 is TGCAGTGCTAGCCCGCCATCCGGGGTCAGCACAGATACGCAGTATTTT. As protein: CSASPPSGVSTDTQYF.

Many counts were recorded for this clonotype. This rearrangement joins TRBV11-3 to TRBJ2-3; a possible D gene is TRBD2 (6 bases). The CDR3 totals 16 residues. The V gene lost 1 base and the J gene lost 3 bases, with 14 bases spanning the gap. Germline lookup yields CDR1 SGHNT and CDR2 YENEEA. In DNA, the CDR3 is TGTGCCAGCAGCTTAGGTTCCGGGAGTGGGACAGATACGCAGTATTTT. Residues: CASSLGSGSGTDTQYF.

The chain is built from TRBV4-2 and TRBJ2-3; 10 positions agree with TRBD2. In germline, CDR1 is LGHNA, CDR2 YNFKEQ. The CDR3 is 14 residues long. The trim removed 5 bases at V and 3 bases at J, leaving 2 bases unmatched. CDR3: CASSGTSVTDTQYF. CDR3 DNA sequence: TGTGCCAGCAGCGGGACTAGCGTGACAGATACGCAGTATTTT.

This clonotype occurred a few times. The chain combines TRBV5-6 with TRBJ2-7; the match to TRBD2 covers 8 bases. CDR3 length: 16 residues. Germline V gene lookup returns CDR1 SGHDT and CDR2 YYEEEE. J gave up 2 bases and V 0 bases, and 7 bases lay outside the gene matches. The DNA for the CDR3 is TGTGCCAGCAGCTTGGGGGCCGGGGGGGCCACCTACGAGCAGTACTTC. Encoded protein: CASSLGAGGATYEQYF.

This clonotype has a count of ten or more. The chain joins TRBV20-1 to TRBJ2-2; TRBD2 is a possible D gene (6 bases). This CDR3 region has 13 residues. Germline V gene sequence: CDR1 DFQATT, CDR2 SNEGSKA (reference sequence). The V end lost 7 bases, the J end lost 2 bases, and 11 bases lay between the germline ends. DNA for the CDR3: TGCAGTGTCGTGGGAGGTAACACCGGGGAGCTGTTTTTT. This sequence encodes CSVVGGNTGELFF.

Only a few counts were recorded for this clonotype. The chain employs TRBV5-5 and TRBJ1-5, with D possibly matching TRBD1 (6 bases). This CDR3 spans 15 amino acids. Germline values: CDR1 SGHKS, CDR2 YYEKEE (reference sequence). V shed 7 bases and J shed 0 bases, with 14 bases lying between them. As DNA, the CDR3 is TGTGCCAGCGGCAATGGACAGAGTAGCAATCAGCCCCAGCATTTT. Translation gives CASGNGQSSNQPQHF.

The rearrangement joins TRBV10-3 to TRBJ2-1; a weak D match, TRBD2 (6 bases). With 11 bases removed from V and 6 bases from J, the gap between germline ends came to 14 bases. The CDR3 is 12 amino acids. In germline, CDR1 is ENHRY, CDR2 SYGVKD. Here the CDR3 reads CAVGISGNEQFF. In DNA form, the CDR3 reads TGTGCCGTAGGAATTAGCGGCAATGAGCAGTTCTTC.

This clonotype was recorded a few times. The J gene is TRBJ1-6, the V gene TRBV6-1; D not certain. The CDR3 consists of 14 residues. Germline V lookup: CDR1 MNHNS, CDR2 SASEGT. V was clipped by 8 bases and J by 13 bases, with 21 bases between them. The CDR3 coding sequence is TGTGCCAGCGGGGTCGCGGACCCAGCTAGGCCCCTCCACTTT. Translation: CASGVADPARPLHF.

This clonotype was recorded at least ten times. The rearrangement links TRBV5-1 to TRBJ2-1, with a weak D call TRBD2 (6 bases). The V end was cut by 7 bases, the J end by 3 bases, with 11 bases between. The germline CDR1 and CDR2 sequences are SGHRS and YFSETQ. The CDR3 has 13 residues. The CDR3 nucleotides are TGCGCCAGCGGGATTAGCGGCTACAATGAGCAGTTCTTC. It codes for CASGISGYNEQFF.